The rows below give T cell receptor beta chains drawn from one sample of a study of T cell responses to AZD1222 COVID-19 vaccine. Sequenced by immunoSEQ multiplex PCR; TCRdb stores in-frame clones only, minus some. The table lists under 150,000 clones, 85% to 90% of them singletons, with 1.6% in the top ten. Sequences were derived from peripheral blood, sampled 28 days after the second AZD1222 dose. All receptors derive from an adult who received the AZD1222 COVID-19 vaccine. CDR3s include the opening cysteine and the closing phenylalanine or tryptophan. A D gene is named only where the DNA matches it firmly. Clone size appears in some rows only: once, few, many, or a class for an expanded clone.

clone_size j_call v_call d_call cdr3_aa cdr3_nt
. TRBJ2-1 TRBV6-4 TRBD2 CASSASGRSSYNEQFF TGTGCCAGCAGTGCAAGCGGGAGGAGCTCCTACAATGAGCAGTTCTTC
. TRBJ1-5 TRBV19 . CASSFNTGSNQPQHF TGTGCCAGTAGTTTTAATACAGGGTCCAATCAGCCCCAGCATTTT
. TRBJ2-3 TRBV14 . CASSLLVTSTDTQYF TGTGCCAGCAGTTTGTTGGTGACTAGCACAGATACGCAGTATTTT
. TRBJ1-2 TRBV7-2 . CASSLVPRGQGGGYTF TGTGCCAGCAGCTTAGTTCCGCGGGGGCAAGGTGGTGGCTACACCTTC
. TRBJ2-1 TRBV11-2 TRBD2 CASSWPSGGGDNEQFF TGTGCCAGCAGCTGGCCCTCGGGGGGGGGCGACAATGAGCAGTTCTTC
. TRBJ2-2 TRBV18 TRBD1 CASSHPTGMNTGELFF TGTGCCAGCTCACACCCGACAGGGATGAACACCGGGGAGCTGTTTTTT
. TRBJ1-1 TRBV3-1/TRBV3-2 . CASSQRPRNTEAFF TGTGCCAGCAGCCAGCGACCGAGGAACACTGAAGCTTTCTTT
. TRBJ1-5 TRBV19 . CASSIGDLSNQPQHF TGTGCCAGTAGTATTGGGGACCTAAGCAATCAGCCCCAGCATTTT
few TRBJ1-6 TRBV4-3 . CASSADNSPLHF TGCGCCAGCAGCGCCGATAATTCACCCCTCCACTTT
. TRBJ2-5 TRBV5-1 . CASSLGSGQETQYF TGCGCCAGCAGCTTGGGGTCAGGCCAAGAGACCCAGTACTTC
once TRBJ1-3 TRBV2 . CASSEEPLNSGNTIYF TGTGCCAGCAGTGAAGAACCTCTGAACTCTGGAAACACCATATATTTT
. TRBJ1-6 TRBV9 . CASSVGAGQPLHF TGTGCCAGCAGCGTAGGGGCAGGCCAACCCCTCCACTTT
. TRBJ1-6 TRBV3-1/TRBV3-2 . CASSQGSQGNSPLHF TGTGCCAGCAGCCAAGGCTCCCAGGGTAATTCACCCCTCCACTTT
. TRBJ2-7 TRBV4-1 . CASSPSGFSYEQYF TGCGCCAGCAGCCCATCAGGGTTCAGCTACGAGCAGTACTTC
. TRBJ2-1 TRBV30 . CAWTADFTAGEQFF TGTGCCTGGACAGCGGACTTCACCGCTGGTGAGCAGTTCTTC
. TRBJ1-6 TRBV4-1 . CASSQDRANSPLHF TGCGCCAGCAGCCAAGACAGGGCTAATTCACCCCTCCACTTT
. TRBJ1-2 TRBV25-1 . CASSEGEGRDYGYTF TGTGCCAGCAGTGAAGGGGAAGGGAGGGACTATGGCTACACCTTC
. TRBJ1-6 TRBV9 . CASSVGLGASNSPLHF TGTGCCAGCAGCGTAGGGCTGGGTGCATCTAATTCACCCCTCCACTTT
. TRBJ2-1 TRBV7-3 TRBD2 CASSLGLAGYNEQFF TGTGCCAGCAGCTTGGGACTAGCGGGGTACAATGAGCAGTTCTTC
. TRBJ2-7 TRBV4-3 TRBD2 CASSQDPLAGGEQYF TGCGCCAGCAGCCAAGATCCCCTAGCGGGAGGCGAGCAGTACTTC
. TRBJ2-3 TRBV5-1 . CASSLRGGSWDTQYF TGCGCCAGCAGCTTGAGGGGTGGCAGCTGGGATACGCAGTATTTT
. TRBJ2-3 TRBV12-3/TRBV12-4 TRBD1 CASSFTGVDTQYF TGTGCCAGCAGTTTTACAGGGGTAGATACGCAGTATTTT
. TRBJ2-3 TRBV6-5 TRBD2 CASSYSGTSYTDTQYF TGTGCCAGCAGTTATTCTGGGACTAGCTACACAGATACGCAGTATTTT
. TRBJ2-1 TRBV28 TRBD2 CASSYSGNEQFF TGTGCCAGCAGTTATAGCGGGAATGAGCAGTTCTTC
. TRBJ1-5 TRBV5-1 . CASSLLGAGQPQHF TGCGCCAGCAGCTTGTTAGGGGCGGGTCAGCCCCAGCATTTT
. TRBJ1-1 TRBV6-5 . CASSRGNTEAFF TGTGCCAGCTCCCGTGGGAACACTGAAGCTTTCTTT
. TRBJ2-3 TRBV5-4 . CASNPPGDTQYF TGTGCCAGCAACCCCCCCGGGGATACGCAGTATTTT
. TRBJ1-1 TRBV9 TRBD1 CASSGVQGAHTEAFF TGTGCCAGCAGCGGGGTACAGGGGGCGCACACTGAAGCTTTCTTT
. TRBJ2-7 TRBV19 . CASSIIFRGEYEQYF TGTGCCAGTAGTATAATTTTCAGGGGCGAGTACGAGCAGTACTTC
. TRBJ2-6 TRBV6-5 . CASSYSSSSGANVLTF TGTGCCAGCAGTTACTCGTCGTCTTCTGGGGCCAACGTCCTGACTTTC
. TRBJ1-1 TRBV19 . CASSISPALKLTEAFF TGTGCCAGTAGTATCTCTCCAGCCCTGAAGCTCACTGAAGCTTTCTTT
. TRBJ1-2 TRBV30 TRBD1 CAWTRTGDYGYTF TGTGCCTGGACCCGGACAGGGGACTATGGCTACACCTTC
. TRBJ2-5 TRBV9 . CASSVGEETQYF TGTGCCAGCAGCGTAGGGGAAGAGACCCAGTACTTC